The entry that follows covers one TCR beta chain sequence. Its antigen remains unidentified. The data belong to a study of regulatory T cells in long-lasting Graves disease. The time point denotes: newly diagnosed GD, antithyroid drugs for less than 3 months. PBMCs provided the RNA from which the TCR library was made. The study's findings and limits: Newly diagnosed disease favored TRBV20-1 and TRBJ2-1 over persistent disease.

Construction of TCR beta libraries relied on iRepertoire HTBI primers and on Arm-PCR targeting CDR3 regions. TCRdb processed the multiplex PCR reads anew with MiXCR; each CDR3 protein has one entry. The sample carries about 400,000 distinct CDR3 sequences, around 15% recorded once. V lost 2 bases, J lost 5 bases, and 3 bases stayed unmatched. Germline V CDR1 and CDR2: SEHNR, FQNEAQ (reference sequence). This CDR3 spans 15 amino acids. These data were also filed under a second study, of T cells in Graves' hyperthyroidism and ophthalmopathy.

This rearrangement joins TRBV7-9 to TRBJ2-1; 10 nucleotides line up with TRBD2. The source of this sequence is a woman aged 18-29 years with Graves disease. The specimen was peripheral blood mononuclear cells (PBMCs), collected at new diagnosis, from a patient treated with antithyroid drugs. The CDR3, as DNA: TGTGCCAGCAGCTTATCTAGCGGGGGCCACAATGAGCAGTTCTTC. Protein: CASSLSSGGHNEQFF.